This T cell receptor beta chain was documented in a study of response to subunit inactivated influenza vaccine (dated by TCRdb to about 2018). With respect to the entire study: The study used deep quantitative T cell receptor repertoire profiling to track responses to a trivalent subunit inactivated influenza vaccine.

The library was produced with RT-PCR. Sequencing relied on an Illumina HiSeq 2500. The public reads were reanalyzed by TCRdb: fastp trimming at Q25, MiXCR alignment, in-frame beta chains only. Rows are unified per CDR3 protein, each entry keeping the most common DNA and genes. The sample yields 300,000 to 350,000 distinct CDR3 sequences; around 22% were counted once. The ten largest account for 10% of the sample. Study-level results and caveats: According to the authors, only a limited number of new T cells may be recruited by each seasonal influenza vaccination.

The CDR3 goes from the cysteine to the phenylalanine over 15 residues. The retained sequence is limited to the CDR3, 45 bases, with the frame set at the first base. V was cut back by 5 bases and J by 1 base, leaving a gap of 12 bases between them. Reading the germline V gene gives CDR1 SGHRS and CDR2 YFSETQ. On this clonotype: No cognate antigen has been identified for it. There are no base qualities to consult, and no much larger clone falls within one base.

The specimen comprised PBMCs from blood, sampled approximately 20 months after vaccination. The TCR was taken from a man between 50 and 75 years old who received an inactivated influenza vaccine. Donor details come from another sample of the same person, matched by shared clones. The rearrangement combines TRBV5-1 with TRBJ1-4, and TRBD1 may be the D gene, going by 6 matching bases. The nucleotide sequence reads TGCGCCAGCAGTTGGGGGGGCAAAACTAATGAAAAACTGTTTTTT. It translates as CASSWGGKTNEKLFF.